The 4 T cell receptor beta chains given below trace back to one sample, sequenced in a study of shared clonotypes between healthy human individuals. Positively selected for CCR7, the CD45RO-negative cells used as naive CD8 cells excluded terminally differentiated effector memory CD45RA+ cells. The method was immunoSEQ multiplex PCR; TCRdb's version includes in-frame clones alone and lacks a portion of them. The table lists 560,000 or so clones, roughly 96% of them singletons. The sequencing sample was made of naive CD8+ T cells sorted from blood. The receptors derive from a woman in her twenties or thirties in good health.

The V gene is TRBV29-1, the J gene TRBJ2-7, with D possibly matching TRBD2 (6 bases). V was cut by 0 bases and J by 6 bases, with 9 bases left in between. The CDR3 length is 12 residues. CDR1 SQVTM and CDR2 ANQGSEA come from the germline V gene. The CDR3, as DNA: TGCAGCGTTGAAGACGCCGGGAGCGAGCAGTACTTC. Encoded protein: CSVEDAGSEQYF.

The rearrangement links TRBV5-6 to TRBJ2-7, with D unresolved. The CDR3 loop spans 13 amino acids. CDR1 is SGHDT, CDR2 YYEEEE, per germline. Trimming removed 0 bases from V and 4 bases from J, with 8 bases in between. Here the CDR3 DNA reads TGTGCCAGCAGCTTGGGCATCGGTTACGAGCAGTACTTC. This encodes CASSLGIGYEQYF.

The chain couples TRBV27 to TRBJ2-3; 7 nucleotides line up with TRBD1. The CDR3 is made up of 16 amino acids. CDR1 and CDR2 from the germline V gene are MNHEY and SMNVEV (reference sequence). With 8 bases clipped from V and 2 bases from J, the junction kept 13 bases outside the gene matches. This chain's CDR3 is CASQGGRGLSTDTQYF. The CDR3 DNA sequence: TGTGCCAGCCAAGGGGGCCGTGGACTCTCCACAGATACGCAGTATTTT.

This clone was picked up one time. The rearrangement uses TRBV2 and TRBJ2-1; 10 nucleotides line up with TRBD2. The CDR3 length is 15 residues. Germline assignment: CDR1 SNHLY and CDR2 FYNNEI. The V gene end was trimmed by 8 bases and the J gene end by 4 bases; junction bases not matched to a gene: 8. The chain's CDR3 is CASRAASGSYNEQFF. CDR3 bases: TGTGCCAGCCGTGCCGCTAGCGGGAGTTACAATGAGCAGTTCTTC.